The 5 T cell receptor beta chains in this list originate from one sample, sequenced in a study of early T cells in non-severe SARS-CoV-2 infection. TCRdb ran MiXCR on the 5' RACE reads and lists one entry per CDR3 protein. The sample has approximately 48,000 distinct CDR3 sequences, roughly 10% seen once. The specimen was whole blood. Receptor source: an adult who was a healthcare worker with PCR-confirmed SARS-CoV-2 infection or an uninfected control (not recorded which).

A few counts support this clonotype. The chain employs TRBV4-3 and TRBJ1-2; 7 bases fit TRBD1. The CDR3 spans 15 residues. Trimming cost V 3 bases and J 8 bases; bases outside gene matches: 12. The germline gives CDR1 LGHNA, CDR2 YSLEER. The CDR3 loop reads CASSQGRQGSLGYTF. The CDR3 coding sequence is TGCGCCAGCAGCCAGGGGAGACAGGGATCATTGGGCTACACCTTC.

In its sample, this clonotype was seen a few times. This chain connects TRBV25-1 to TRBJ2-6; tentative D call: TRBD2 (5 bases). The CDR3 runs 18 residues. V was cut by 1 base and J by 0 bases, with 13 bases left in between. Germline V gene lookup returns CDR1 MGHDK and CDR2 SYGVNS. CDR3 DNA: TGTGCCAGCAGTGAATTGGAAAGCGGCTTCTCTGGGGCCAACGTCCTGACTTTC. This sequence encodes CASSELESGFSGANVLTF.

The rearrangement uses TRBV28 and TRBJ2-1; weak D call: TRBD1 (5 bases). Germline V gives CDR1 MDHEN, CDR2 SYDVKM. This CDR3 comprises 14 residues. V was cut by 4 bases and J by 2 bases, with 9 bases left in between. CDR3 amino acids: CASSSGRTYNEQFF. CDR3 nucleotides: TGTGCCAGCAGTTCAGGGCGCACCTACAATGAGCAGTTCTTC. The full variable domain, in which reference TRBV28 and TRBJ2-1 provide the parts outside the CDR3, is DVKVTQSSRYLVKRTGEKVFLECVQDMDHENMFWYRQDPGLGLRLIYFSYDVKMKEKGDIPEGYSVSREKKERFSLILESASTNQTSMYLCASSSGRTYNEQFFGPGTRLTVL.

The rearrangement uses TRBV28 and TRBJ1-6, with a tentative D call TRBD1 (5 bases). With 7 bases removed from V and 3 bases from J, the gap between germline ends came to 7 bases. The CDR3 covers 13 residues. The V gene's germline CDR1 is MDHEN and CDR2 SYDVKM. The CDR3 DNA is TGTGCCAGCACGACAGACTATAATTCACCCCTCCACTTT. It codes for CASTTDYNSPLHF.

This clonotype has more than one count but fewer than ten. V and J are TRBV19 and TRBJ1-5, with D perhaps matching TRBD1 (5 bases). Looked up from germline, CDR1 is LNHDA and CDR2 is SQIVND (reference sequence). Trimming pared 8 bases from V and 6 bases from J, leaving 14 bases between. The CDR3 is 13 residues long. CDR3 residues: CASAPGGPQPQHF. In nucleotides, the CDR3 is TGTGCCAGTGCTCCCGGGGGACCTCAGCCCCAGCATTTT.